The sequence of this TCR beta chain was determined in a study of shared clonotypes between healthy human individuals. Trimming at V came to 6 bases and at J to 2 bases, leaving 2 bases not matched to a gene. Germline assignment: CDR1 SNHLY and CDR2 FYNNEI. This CDR3 spans 13 amino acids. The repertoire was sequenced with immunoSEQ multiplex PCR; TCRdb's copy has only in-frame clones and lacks some. The table has 1.4 million or so clones, 98% to 99% seen once. This clone was recorded only once. The sample holds other DNA sequences that translate to the same CDR3. The receptor's source is a man younger than 45 in good health. Sequencing was carried out using naive CD4+ T cells sorted from blood. Subset: CD45RA+ positively selected. This chain connects TRBV2 to TRBJ2-7; TRBD1 matches at 9 bases. CDR3 sequence: CASSRQGAYEQYF. The CDR3 coding sequence is TGTGCCAGCAGCCGACAGGGGGCCTACGAGCAGTACTTC.